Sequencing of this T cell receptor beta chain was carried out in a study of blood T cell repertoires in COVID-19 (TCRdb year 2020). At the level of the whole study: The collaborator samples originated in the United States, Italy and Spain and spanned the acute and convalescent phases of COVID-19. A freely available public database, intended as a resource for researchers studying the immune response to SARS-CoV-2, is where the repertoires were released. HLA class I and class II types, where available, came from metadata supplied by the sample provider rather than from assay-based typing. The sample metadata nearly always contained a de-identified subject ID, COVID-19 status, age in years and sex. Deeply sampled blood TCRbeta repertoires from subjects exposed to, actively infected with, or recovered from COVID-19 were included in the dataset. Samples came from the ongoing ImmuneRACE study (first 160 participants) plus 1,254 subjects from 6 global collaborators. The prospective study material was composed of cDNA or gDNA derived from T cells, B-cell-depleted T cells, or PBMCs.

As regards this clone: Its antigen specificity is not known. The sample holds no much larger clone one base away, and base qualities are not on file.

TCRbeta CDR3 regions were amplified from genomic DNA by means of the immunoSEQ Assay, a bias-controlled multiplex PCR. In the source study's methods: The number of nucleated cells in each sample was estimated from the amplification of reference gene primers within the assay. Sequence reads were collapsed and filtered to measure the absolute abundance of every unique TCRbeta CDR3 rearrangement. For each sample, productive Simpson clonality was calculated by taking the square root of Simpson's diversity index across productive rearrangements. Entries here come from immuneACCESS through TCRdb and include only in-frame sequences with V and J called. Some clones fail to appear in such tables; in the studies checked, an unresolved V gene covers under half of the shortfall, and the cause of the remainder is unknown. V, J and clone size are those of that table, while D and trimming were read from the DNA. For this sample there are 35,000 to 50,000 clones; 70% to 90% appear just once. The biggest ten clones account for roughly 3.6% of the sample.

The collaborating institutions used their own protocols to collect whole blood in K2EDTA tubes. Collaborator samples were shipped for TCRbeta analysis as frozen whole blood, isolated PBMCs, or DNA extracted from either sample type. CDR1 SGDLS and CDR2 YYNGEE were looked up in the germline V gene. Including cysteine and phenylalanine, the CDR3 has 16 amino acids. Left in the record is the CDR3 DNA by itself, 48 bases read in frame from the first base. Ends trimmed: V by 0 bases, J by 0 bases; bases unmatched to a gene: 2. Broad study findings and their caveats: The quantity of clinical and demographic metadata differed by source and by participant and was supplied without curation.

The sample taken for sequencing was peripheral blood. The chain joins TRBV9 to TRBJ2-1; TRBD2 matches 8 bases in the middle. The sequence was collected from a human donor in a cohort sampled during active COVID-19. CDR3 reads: CASSVGGTSSYNEQFF. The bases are TGTGCCAGCAGCGTAGGAGGGACTAGCTCCTACAATGAGCAGTTCTTC.